The clone carrying this T cell receptor beta chain has only a few counts. Its specificity is not known. The record originates from a study of CD8 T cells in ankylosing spondylitis. V lost 10 bases to trimming and J lost 4 bases, with 16 bases between them. Germline V CDR1 and CDR2: ENHRY, SYGVKD. This CDR3 is 13 amino acids long. MiXCR, applied by TCRdb to the 5' RACE reads, yields one record per CDR3 protein. The top ten clones hold 0.51% of a sample with some 840,000 distinct CDR3 sequences, about an eighth of them seen once. General study points: What seemed typical of ankylosing spondylitis blood was a TCR beta motif built from roughly eight highly homologous variants.

This clonotype originated in a male donor with ankylosing spondylitis. The gene calls are TRBV10-3 and TRBJ1-1, with D hard to call. Input material: blood, either unsorted or a sorted T cell fraction (not recorded which). Here the CDR3 DNA reads TGTGCCAGCAGATCACGAGGGAGCACTGAAGCTTTCTTT. Residues: CASRSRGSTEAFF.